The 26 T cell receptor beta chains reported below all come from one sample, sequenced in a study of CD8+ T cells in alopecia areata. TCR sequencing used cDNA made by reverse transcription of extracted RNA. Assay: immunoSEQ multiplex PCR; the TCRdb copy retains only in-frame clones and omits some. In the table there are 150,000 to 200,000 clones, roughly 50% of which are singletons. Material for sequencing was CD4+ T cells sorted from blood. These TCRs come from a human donor in good health.

CDR3 bases: TGTGCCAGCAGACCCCCGGGAACAGTTGAAGCTTTCTTT. The encoded protein is CASRPPGTVEAFF. This chain links TRBV6-5 with TRBJ1-1; D call uncertain. The CDR3 is 13 amino acids. Trimming removed 6 bases from V and 7 bases from J, with 15 bases in between. Germline CDR1 is MNHEY and CDR2 is SVGAGI.

The chain combines TRBV18 with TRBJ2-1; D is possibly TRBD2 (6 bases). CDR3 size: 13 residues. Trimming removed 4 bases at V and 7 bases at J, with 11 bases between. The germline CDR1 and CDR2 sequences are KGHSH and LQKENI. DNA for the CDR3: TGTGCCAGCTCACAGACTAGTTTGAATGAGCAGTTCTTC. It translates to CASSQTSLNEQFF.

This clone was seen a handful of times. The rearrangement uses TRBV19 and TRBJ2-5; TRBD2 is a possible D gene (6 bases). Per germline, CDR1 LNHDA and CDR2 SQIVND (reference sequence). CDR3 size: 15 residues. V dropped 1 base and J dropped 2 bases, with 11 bases sitting between them. CDR3 nucleotides: TGTGCCAGTAGTATAGGCGGGACTGTTCAAGAGACCCAGTACTTC. It codes for CASSIGGTVQETQYF.

DNA of the CDR3: TGCAGCACTGACAGGGGGCCTTACAATGAGCAGTTCTTC. It yields the protein CSTDRGPYNEQFF. The chain joins TRBV29-1 to TRBJ2-1; 10 bases are a match to TRBD1. Germline V CDR1 and CDR2: SQVTM, ANQGSEA. J gave up 4 bases and V 8 bases, and 5 bases lay outside the gene matches. The CDR3 has 13 residues.

The chain employs TRBV29-1 and TRBJ2-4; no definite D call. The ends were cut back, 4 bases at V and 0 bases at J, with 16 bases in the middle. Per the germline V gene, CDR1 is SQVTM and CDR2 is ANQGSEA. This CDR3 is built from 16 residues. DNA for the CDR3: TGCAGCGTTGTAAGATATGGGCTAGGAGCCAAAAACATTCAGTACTTC. Residues: CSVVRYGLGAKNIQYF.

The table lists this clone with a few counts. The chain recombines TRBV2 with TRBJ2-4; D unresolved. Per germline, CDR1 SNHLY and CDR2 FYNNEI. The CDR3 loop spans 18 amino acids. With 5 bases removed from V and 0 bases from J, the gap between germline ends came to 20 bases. The DNA of the CDR3 is TGTGCCAGCAGTTATGGTACAGCGCAGTTCCTAGCCAAAAACATTCAGTACTTC. It yields the protein CASSYGTAQFLAKNIQYF.

The V and J genes are TRBV15 and TRBJ2-1, with 10 bases fitting TRBD2. The CDR3 loop spans 14 amino acids. V was clipped by 6 bases and J by 4 bases; unmatched bases: 3. CDR1 is LNHNV, CDR2 YYDKDF, per germline (reference sequence). CDR3 sequence reads: CATRRTSGYNEQFF. Here the CDR3 DNA reads TGTGCCACCAGGAGGACTAGCGGTTACAATGAGCAGTTCTTC.

This clone was seen a few times. The chain recombines TRBV14 with TRBJ2-1; D unresolved. Germline CDR1 is SGHDN and CDR2 is FVKESK. Trimming stripped 4 bases from V and 5 bases from J, with 9 bases between. CDR3 size: 13 residues. This CDR3 reads CASSPTWDNEQFF. The CDR3 bases are TGTGCCAGCAGCCCGACTTGGGACAATGAGCAGTTCTTC. The whole variable domain, filled in from reference TRBV14 and TRBJ2-1, reads EAGVTQFPSHSVIEKGQTVTLRCDPISGHDNLYWYRRVMGKEIKFLLHFVKESKQDESGMPNNRFLAERTGGTYSTLKVQPAELEDSGVYFCASSPTWDNEQFFGPGTRLTVL.

The gene calls are TRBV5-1 and TRBJ2-2; unclear D gene. The germline CDR1 and CDR2 sequences are SGHRS and YFSETQ. The CDR3 spans 15 residues. Trimming left V 0 bases short and J 1 base short, with 7 bases between. The DNA for the CDR3 is TGCGCCAGCAGCTTGGTGGCAGGGAACACCGGGGAGCTGTTTTTT. It codes for CASSLVAGNTGELFF.

The gene calls are TRBV15 and TRBJ2-7; 10 bases map to TRBD2. CDR1 and CDR2 from the germline V gene are LNHNV and YYDKDF (reference sequence). V lost 3 bases, J lost 5 bases, and 4 bases stayed unmatched. CDR3 length: 14 residues. The chain's CDR3 is CATSSDGTSDEQYF. In DNA form, the CDR3 reads TGTGCCACCAGCAGTGACGGGACTAGCGACGAGCAGTACTTC.

V gene TRBV18 combines with J gene TRBJ1-5, with a weak D call TRBD1 (6 bases). CDR3 size: 15 residues. V was trimmed by 5 bases and J by 2 bases, leaving 13 bases between them. The germline CDR1 and CDR2 sequences are KGHSH and LQKENI. The CDR3 spells CASSSLQGGNQPQHF. The CDR3 region has the DNA TGTGCCAGCTCATCTCTACAGGGAGGCAATCAGCCCCAGCATTTT.

The chain is built from TRBV29-1 and TRBJ2-2; D is possibly TRBD1 (5 bases). Germline CDR1 SQVTM, CDR2 ANQGSEA. The V and J ends lost 3 bases and 3 bases respectively, with 5 bases between them. The length of the CDR3 is 12 residues. The CDR3 coding sequence is TGCAGCGTTGACAGGGACACCGGGGAGCTGTTTTTT. This sequence encodes CSVDRDTGELFF.

The chain employs TRBV5-1 and TRBJ2-7, with a weak D call TRBD2 (5 bases). Germline-derived CDR1 and CDR2 are SGHRS and YFSETQ. CDR3 length: 14 amino acids. Trimming shortened V by 0 bases and J by 6 bases, and 13 bases separated the two germline ends. For the CDR3, the DNA is TGCGCCAGCAGCTTGGTCGTAAGTGGGAGCGAGCAGTACTTC. The encoded protein is CASSLVVSGSEQYF.

This chain joins TRBV30 and TRBJ2-3; 10 bases agree with TRBD1. V trimming: 0 bases; J trimming: 9 bases; junction bases outside the gene matches: 6. The CDR3 is 14 amino acids. Germline CDR1 reads GTSNPN; CDR2 reads SVGIG (reference sequence). The CDR3 nucleotides read TGTGCCTGGAGTGTAGGACAGGGGGGATGGACGCAGTATTTT. Protein product: CAWSVGQGGWTQYF.

The chain employs TRBV7-9 and TRBJ2-3; no clear D. The V gene's germline CDR1 is SEHNR and CDR2 FQNEAQ (reference sequence). This CDR3 spans 12 amino acids. V lost 9 bases to trimming and J lost 2 bases, with 9 bases between them. Here the CDR3 reads CASQDDTDTQYF. The CDR3 bases are TGTGCCAGTCAGGACGACACAGATACGCAGTATTTT.

This clone was detected a few times. The J gene is TRBJ2-7, the V gene TRBV29-1; D possibly corresponds to TRBD2 (5 bases). With 0 bases removed from V and 1 base from J, the gap between germline ends came to 7 bases. CDR1 is SQVTM and CDR2 is ANQGSEA in the germline V gene. The CDR3 has 13 amino acids. The CDR3 DNA is TGCAGCGTTGAAGATCGAGGGTCCTACGAGCAGTACTTC. Translating it yields CSVEDRGSYEQYF.

The rearrangement joins TRBV7-2 to TRBJ2-1; 7 nucleotides agree with TRBD2. Germline-derived CDR1 and CDR2 are SGHTA and FQGNSA. The CDR3 is 16 residues long. V lost 0 bases and J lost 2; bases outside the gene matches: 4. The CDR3 region is CASSLAAGATYNEQFF. The CDR3 nucleotides read TGTGCCAGCAGCTTAGCGGCGGGAGCGACCTACAATGAGCAGTTCTTC.

The rearrangement joins TRBV7-2 to TRBJ2-7; D unresolved. The CDR3 is 15 residues long. V was pared by 1 base and J by 3 bases, with 13 bases between. Germline-derived CDR1 and CDR2 are SGHTA and FQGNSA. This CDR3 reads CASSLGASTGYEQYF. As DNA, the CDR3 is TGTGCCAGCAGCTTAGGCGCCTCTACGGGCTACGAGCAGTACTTC.

In its sample, this clone was seen a few times. This sequence joins TRBV19 and TRBJ2-1, with D possibly being TRBD2 (6 bases). Germline lookup yields CDR1 LNHDA and CDR2 SQIVND (reference sequence). V was clipped by 7 bases and J by 9 bases, with 19 bases between them. The CDR3 is made up of 14 amino acids. The CDR3 loop is CASTPGLASSEQFF. DNA of the CDR3: TGTGCCAGTACCCCAGGCCTAGCGTCAAGTGAGCAGTTCTTC.

This clone was seen a handful of times. The V call is TRBV29-1, the J call TRBJ1-2, with D possibly matching TRBD1 (6 bases). Looked up from germline, CDR1 is SQVTM and CDR2 is ANQGSEA. Trimming stripped 5 bases from V and 5 bases from J, with 18 bases between. The CDR3 is made up of 14 amino acids. The CDR3 region is CSVPIFGQPYGYTF. The CDR3 nucleotides are TGCAGCGTTCCAATTTTCGGACAGCCTTATGGCTACACCTTC.

The chain recombines TRBV5-4 with TRBJ2-1; 7 positions agree with TRBD2. CDR1 and CDR2 from the germline V gene are SGHNT and YYREEE (reference sequence). The ends lost 3 bases at V and 5 bases at J; junction bases unmatched: 11. This CDR3 is 16 amino acids long. In nucleotides, the CDR3 is TGTGCCAGCAGCTCACGGGGACTATATAAGCACAATGAGCAGTTCTTC. It encodes CASSSRGLYKHNEQFF.

The gene calls are TRBV7-6 and TRBJ1-5, with D possibly matching TRBD1 (5 bases). Germline assignment: CDR1 SGHVS and CDR2 FNYEAQ. This CDR3 has 16 residues. V was pared by 1 base and J by 2 bases, with 12 bases between. The DNA for the CDR3 is TGTGCCAGCAGCTTAGGTGTTGGGGCTGGCAATCAGCCCCAGCATTTT. This sequence encodes CASSLGVGAGNQPQHF.

The sample holds one count of this clone. Written as DNA, the CDR3 is TGTGCCAGCAGGGCGGGGGGCAATCAGCCCCAGCATTTT. Translation gives CASRAGGNQPQHF. The chain joins TRBV11-2 to TRBJ1-5; D may be TRBD1 (5 bases). The CDR3 consists of 13 residues. Germline CDR1 SGHAT, CDR2 FQNNGV. Trimming took 6 bases from V and 2 from J, leaving 8 bases between them.

This clone was observed a handful of times. This rearrangement joins TRBV4-1 to TRBJ2-1; no clear D gene. Germline V gene data show CDR1 as MGHRA and CDR2 as YSYEKL. The CDR3 is 15 amino acids. V lost 4 bases, J lost 0 bases, and 10 bases lay in between. The CDR3 sequence: CASSLTTSSYNEQFF. CDR3 nucleotides: TGCGCCAGCAGCCTGACAACGAGCTCCTACAATGAGCAGTTCTTC.

This clone appeared a few times. One junction end disagrees with the germline gene, perhaps due to a read error. J is TRBJ2-7 and V is TRBV6-5, with D perhaps matching TRBD1 (6 bases). CDR1 and CDR2 (germline): MNHEY, SVGAGI. This CDR3 contains 16 residues. The CDR3 nucleotides are TGTGCCAGCAGTTACTCCTTCCCCACAGGGTCCTCCGAGCAGTACTTC. Translation gives CASSYSFPTGSSEQYF.

The chain uses TRBV29-1 and TRBJ2-7; 7 bases map to TRBD1. In germline, CDR1 is SQVTM, CDR2 ANQGSEA. This CDR3 spans 11 amino acids. Germline trimming cut 3 bases from V and 7 bases from J; bases unmatched to any gene: 3. CDR3 protein: CSVEGQREQYF. The CDR3, as DNA: TGCAGCGTTGAGGGACAGAGAGAGCAGTACTTC.